The entry below gives a single T cell receptor (beta chain) sequence along with its context. Data came from immunoSEQ multiplex PCR; TCRdb stores just in-frame clones and leaves some out. The sample consists of more than 75,000 clones, 70% to 90% of them appearing once. The germline V gene encodes CDR1 KGHSH and CDR2 LQKENI. The CDR3 has 15 amino acids. V gave up 6 bases and J gave up 4 bases; unmatched junction bases: 6. This sample stems from a study of OX40 agonist ivuxolimab in advanced cancers. J is TRBJ1-3 and V is TRBV18, with TRBD1 matching 10 bases. The TCR originated in an adult with an advanced solid tumor such as melanoma, head and neck, liver or kidney cancer. This material consisted of CD4+ or CD8+ T cells sorted from blood, taken in a trial of the OX40 agonist ivuxolimab. The CDR3 reads CASSADRGQGNTIYF. The CDR3, as DNA: TGTGCCAGCTCGGCAGACAGGGGGCAAGGAAACACCATATATTTT.